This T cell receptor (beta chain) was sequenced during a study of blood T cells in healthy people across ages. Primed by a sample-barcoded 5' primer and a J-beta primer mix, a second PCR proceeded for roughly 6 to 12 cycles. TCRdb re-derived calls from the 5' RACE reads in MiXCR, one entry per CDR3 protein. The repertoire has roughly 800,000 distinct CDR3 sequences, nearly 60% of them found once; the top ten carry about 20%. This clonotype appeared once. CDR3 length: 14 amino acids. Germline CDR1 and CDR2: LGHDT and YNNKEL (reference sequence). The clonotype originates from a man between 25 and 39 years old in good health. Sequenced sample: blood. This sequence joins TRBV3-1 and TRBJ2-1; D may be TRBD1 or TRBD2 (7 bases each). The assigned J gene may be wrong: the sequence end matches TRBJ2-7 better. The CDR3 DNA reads TGTGCCAGCAGCCAAGCGGGGAGGGGGCACGAGCAGTACTTC. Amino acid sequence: CASSQAGRGHEQYF.